A single sample is the source of the 18 T cell receptor beta chains below, sequenced in a study of beta chain features in type 1 diabetes. Expressed TCRB transcripts were sequenced because the entire RNA isolate underwent reverse transcription. TCRdb's copy holds only in-frame clones and misses some; the assay was immunoSEQ multiplex PCR. The table includes approximately 150,000 clones, 8% to 13% detected once. The sample taken for sequencing was naive CD4+ T cells from blood. All receptors derive from a young man in good health.

Only a few counts were recorded for this clone. The V and J genes are TRBV7-2 and TRBJ1-2, with D possibly being TRBD1 (6 bases). V dropped 4 bases and J dropped 6 bases, with 15 bases sitting between them. The CDR3 covers 14 residues. The germline V gene has CDR1 SGHTA and CDR2 FQGNSA. CDR3 in amino acids: CASSYGQLIHGYTF. In DNA form, the CDR3 reads TGTGCCAGCAGCTACGGACAGTTAATCCATGGCTACACCTTC.

V and J are TRBV23-1 and TRBJ1-1; D is uncertain. TRBV23-1 is an ORF; its function is uncertain. The V end lost 8 bases, the J end lost 1 base, and 11 bases lay between the germline ends. The CDR3 runs 13 residues. Here the CDR3 reads CASRSRSNTEAFF. The CDR3 bases are TGCGCCAGCCGGAGTAGATCGAACACTGAAGCTTTCTTT.

This clone was found a few times. The CDR3: CASSRFPQGEQYF. DNA for the CDR3: TGTGCCAGCAGCCGATTCCCCCAGGGCGAGCAGTACTTC. The chain has TRBV28 and TRBJ2-7; D may be TRBD1 (5 bases). Trimming removed 6 bases from V and 6 bases from J, with 15 bases in between. This CDR3 is 13 amino acids long. The germline V gene has CDR1 MDHEN and CDR2 SYDVKM.

The chain couples TRBV10-2 to TRBJ2-5; D perhaps matches TRBD2 (6 bases). Germline V gene lookup returns CDR1 WSHSY and CDR2 SAAADI. There are 14 residues in the CDR3. V was trimmed by 1 base and J by 5 bases, leaving 11 bases between them. CDR3 residues: CASSEWRVTETQYF. DNA for the CDR3: TGCGCCAGCAGTGAGTGGAGGGTAACGGAGACCCAGTACTTC.

This chain links TRBV5-1 with TRBJ1-2; D ambiguous. The CDR3 covers 14 residues. CDR1 SGHRS and CDR2 YFSETQ come from the germline V gene. With 4 bases removed from V and 4 bases from J, the gap between germline ends came to 14 bases. The CDR3 region is CASSADSIAYGYTF. CDR3 nucleotide sequence: TGCGCCAGCAGCGCGGACTCTATCGCCTATGGCTACACCTTC.

In this sample, this clone turned up a few times. The V gene is TRBV27, the J gene TRBJ2-7; 12 bases fit TRBD1. CDR3 size: 15 residues. Germline V gene lookup returns CDR1 MNHEY and CDR2 SMNVEV (reference sequence). The ends lost 6 bases at V and 2 bases at J; junction bases unmatched: 5. The DNA for the CDR3 is TGTGCCAGCAGAACCGGGACAGGGGGCCCCTACGAGCAGTACTTC. Protein: CASRTGTGGPYEQYF.

V usage is TRBV4-2 and J usage is TRBJ2-7, with TRBD2 matching over 10 bases. Germline CDR1 is LGHNA and CDR2 is YNFKEQ. After removal of 0 bases from V and 0 bases from J, the junction contained 11 bases not matched to a gene. The CDR3 totals 19 residues. The CDR3 here is CASSQDKNSGGTISYEQYF. The CDR3 DNA reads TGTGCCAGCAGCCAAGATAAAAATAGCGGGGGGACGATCTCCTACGAGCAGTACTTC.

This chain joins TRBV7-2 and TRBJ1-3; 9 bases fit TRBD1. Germline V lookup: CDR1 SGHTA, CDR2 FQGNSA. V dropped 5 bases and J dropped 3; count of bases not matched to a gene: 14. The length of the CDR3 is 18 residues. CDR3 protein: CASSQYRPGQGYGNTIYF. The CDR3, as DNA: TGTGCCAGCAGCCAATACCGACCGGGACAGGGTTATGGAAACACCATATATTTT.

J is TRBJ1-4 and V is TRBV9; a weak D match, TRBD1 (5 bases). This CDR3 spans 15 amino acids. Germline assignment: CDR1 SGDLS and CDR2 YYNGEE. The ends were cut back, 1 base at V and 2 bases at J, with 9 bases in the middle. This CDR3 is CASSVQGGTNEKLFF. DNA for the CDR3: TGTGCCAGCAGCGTACAGGGAGGGACTAATGAAAAACTGTTTTTT.

The V and J genes are TRBV7-9 and TRBJ1-2; D ambiguous. V was shortened by 5 bases and J by 1 base, with 11 bases between the two germline ends. In germline, CDR1 is SEHNR, CDR2 FQNEAQ (reference sequence). There are 14 residues in the CDR3. The CDR3 coding sequence is TGTGCCAGCAGCCTTACTAGGGATAACTATGGCTACACCTTC. Protein sequence: CASSLTRDNYGYTF.

This chain links TRBV19 with TRBJ2-7; TRBD1 matches at 9 bases. V was clipped by 5 bases and J by 3 bases; unmatched bases: 2. The CDR3 extends over 13 amino acids. Per the germline V gene, CDR1 is LNHDA and CDR2 is SQIVND (reference sequence). Written as DNA, the CDR3 is TGTGCCAGTAGTCGGACAGGGGACTACGAGCAGTACTTC. Its translation: CASSRTGDYEQYF.

The chain is built from TRBV19 and TRBJ1-6, with no clear D. This CDR3 contains 14 residues. Per the germline V gene, CDR1 is LNHDA and CDR2 is SQIVND (reference sequence). V dropped 6 bases and J dropped 10 bases, with 16 bases sitting between them. The CDR3 nucleotides are TGTGCCAGTAGAGCCGGGAATCCTAGATCACCCCTCCACTTT. Its translation: CASRAGNPRSPLHF.

This clone was observed a handful of times. The rearrangement joins TRBV15 to TRBJ1-5; TRBD1 might be the D (5 bases). This CDR3 has 15 residues. Germline V CDR1 and CDR2: LNHNV, YYDKDF (reference sequence). V dropped 2 bases and J dropped 3 bases, with 11 bases sitting between them. The DNA of the CDR3 is TGTGCCACCAGCAGACAACGGGGGGACAATCAGCCCCAGCATTTT. It yields the protein CATSRQRGDNQPQHF. Together with reference TRBV15 and TRBJ1-5, the CDR3 gives the full variable domain: DAMVIQNPRYQVTQFGKPVTLSCSQTLNHNVMYWYQQKSSQAPKLLFHYYDKDFNNEADTPDNFQSRRPNTSFCFLDIRSPGLGDTAMYLCATSRQRGDNQPQHFGDGTRLSIL.

As DNA, the CDR3 is TGTGCCAGCAGCGTCGGTCTATATAACACCGGGGAGCTGTTTTTT. Protein sequence: CASSVGLYNTGELFF. The chain recombines TRBV9 with TRBJ2-2; D gene ambiguous. This CDR3 comprises 15 residues. V was clipped by 2 bases and J by 2 bases, with 10 bases between them. Germline CDR1 is SGDLS and CDR2 is YYNGEE.

This clone was seen a few times. The chain couples TRBV10-3 to TRBJ1-2, with TRBD1 as a possible D gene (5 bases). Germline CDR1 is ENHRY and CDR2 is SYGVKD. The germline V and J ends were trimmed by 3 bases and 6 bases, with 5 bases remaining between them. This CDR3 is 11 amino acids long. The CDR3 spells CAISEQDGYTF. The CDR3 bases are TGTGCCATCAGTGAACAGGATGGCTACACCTTC.

This clone showed up just a few times. V is TRBV6-1 and J is TRBJ2-7, with 7 bases matching TRBD1. Germline V lookup: CDR1 MNHNS, CDR2 SASEGT. The V gene end was trimmed by 1 base and the J gene end by 7 bases; junction bases not matched to a gene: 4. The CDR3 is 13 residues long. CDR3 coding DNA: TGTGCCAGCAGTGAAGGACAGGGTGGGGAGCAGTACTTC. It is translated as CASSEGQGGEQYF.

This clone has just a few counts. The rearrangement joins TRBV7-9 to TRBJ2-3; TRBD2 matches 10 bases. Losses at the gene ends were 3 bases for V and 4 bases for J; bases not matched to a gene: 7. This CDR3 is built from 16 residues. CDR1 and CDR2 (germline): SEHNR, FQNEAQ (reference sequence). The CDR3 DNA reads TGTGCCAGCAGCTTTAGCGGGGGGCTGGCCCCAGATACGCAGTATTTT. Protein: CASSFSGGLAPDTQYF.

This chain links TRBV11-2 with TRBJ2-1; 8 nucleotides match TRBD1. The V gene end was trimmed by 7 bases and the J gene end by 4 bases; junction bases not matched to a gene: 6. Germline V gene sequence: CDR1 SGHAT, CDR2 FQNNGV. This CDR3 has 14 amino acids. In DNA form, the CDR3 reads TGTGCCAGCAAACCGGGACAGGTTTACAATGAGCAGTTCTTC. It yields the protein CASKPGQVYNEQFF.